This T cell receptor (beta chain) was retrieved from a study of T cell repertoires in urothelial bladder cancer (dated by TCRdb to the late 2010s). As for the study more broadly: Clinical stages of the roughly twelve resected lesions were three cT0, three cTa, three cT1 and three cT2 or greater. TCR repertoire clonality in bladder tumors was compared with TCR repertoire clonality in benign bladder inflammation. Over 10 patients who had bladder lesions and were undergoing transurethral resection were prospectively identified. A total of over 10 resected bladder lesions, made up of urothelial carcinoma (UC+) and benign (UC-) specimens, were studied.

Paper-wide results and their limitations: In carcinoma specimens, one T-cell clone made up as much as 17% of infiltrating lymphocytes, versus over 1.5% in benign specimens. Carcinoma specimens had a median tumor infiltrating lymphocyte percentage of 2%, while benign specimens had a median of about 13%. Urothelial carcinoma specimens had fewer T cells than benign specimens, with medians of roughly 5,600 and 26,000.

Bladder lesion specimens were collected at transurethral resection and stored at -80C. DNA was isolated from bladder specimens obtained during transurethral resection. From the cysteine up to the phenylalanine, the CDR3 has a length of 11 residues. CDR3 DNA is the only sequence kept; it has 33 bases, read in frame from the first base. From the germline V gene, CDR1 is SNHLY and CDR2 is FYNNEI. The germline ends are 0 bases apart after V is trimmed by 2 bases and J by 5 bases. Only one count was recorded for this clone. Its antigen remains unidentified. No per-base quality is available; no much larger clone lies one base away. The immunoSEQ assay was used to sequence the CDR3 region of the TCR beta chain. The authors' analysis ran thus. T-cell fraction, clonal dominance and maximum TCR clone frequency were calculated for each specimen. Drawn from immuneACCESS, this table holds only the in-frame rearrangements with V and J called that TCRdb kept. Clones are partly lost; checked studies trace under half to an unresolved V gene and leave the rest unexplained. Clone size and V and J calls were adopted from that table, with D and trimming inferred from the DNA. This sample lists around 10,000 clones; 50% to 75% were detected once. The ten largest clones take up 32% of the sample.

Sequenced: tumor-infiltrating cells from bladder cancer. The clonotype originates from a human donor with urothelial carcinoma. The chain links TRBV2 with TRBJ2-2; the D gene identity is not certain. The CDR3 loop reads CASSETGELFF. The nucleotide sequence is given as TGTGCCAGCAGTGAAACCGGGGAGCTGTTTTTT.